The clone carrying this T cell receptor beta chain was recorded many times. Its target is not known. Library preparation followed earlier protocols using designated TCR primers. MiXCR was run by TCRdb on the PCR reads, yielding one entry per CDR3 protein. The table records approximately 41,000 distinct CDR3 sequences, about 19% of them present only once. This record belongs to a study of molecular identifiers for immune sequencing clone quantification. Whole-study findings and limits: Beyond 20 RNA copies, clones held over 99% of effector molecules, compared with under 1% in naive cells. Spiked Jurkat TCR RNA from one cell was reportedly detectable among approximately 1 million naive cells.

Trimming removed 4 bases at V and 0 bases at J, with 7 bases between. This CDR3 has 14 amino acids. Germline CDR1 MGHRA, CDR2 YSYEKL. This sequence originates from a human donor in good health. Some libraries in this study had Jurkat cell RNA spiked in. Sequencing input: naive CD8+ T cells from blood, with Jurkat cell RNA spiked in. Noted subset: FACS-sorted CD8+CD4-CCR7+CD45RA+ naive T cells. The genes are TRBV4-1 and TRBJ1-5, with D unclear. In DNA, the CDR3 is TGCGCCAGCAGCCTAGGGTTTAGCAATCAGCCCCAGCATTTT. This translates into CASSLGFSNQPQHF.